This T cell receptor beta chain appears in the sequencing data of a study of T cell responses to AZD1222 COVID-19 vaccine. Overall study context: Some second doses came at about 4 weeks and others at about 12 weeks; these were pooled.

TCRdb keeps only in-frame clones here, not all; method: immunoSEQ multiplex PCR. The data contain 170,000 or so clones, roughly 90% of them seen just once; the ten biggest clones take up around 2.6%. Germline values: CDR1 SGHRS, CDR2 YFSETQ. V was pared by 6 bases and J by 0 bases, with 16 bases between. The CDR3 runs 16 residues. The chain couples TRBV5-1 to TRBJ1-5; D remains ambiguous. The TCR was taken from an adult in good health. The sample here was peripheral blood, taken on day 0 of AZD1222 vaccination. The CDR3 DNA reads TGCGCCAGCATCCTAGGGAATAACGATAGCAATCAGCCCCAGCATTTT. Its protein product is CASILGNNDSNQPQHF.